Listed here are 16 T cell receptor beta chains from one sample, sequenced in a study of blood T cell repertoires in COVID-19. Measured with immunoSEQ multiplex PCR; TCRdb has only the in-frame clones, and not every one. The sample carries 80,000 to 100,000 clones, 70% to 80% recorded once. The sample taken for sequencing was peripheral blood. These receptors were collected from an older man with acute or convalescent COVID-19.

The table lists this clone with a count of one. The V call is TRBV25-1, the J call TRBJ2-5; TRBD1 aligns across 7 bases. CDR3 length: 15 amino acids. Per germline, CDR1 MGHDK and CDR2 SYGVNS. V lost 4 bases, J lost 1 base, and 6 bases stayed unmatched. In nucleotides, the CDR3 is TGTGCCAGCAGTGCCCCGGGACAGAGCCAAGAGACCCAGTACTTC. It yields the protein CASSAPGQSQETQYF.

The CDR3 region is CASSYRVQGALDGYTF. CDR3 in DNA: TGTGCCAGCAGTTATCGGGTCCAGGGGGCTTTGGATGGCTACACCTTC. The chain couples TRBV6-5 to TRBJ1-2; 8 nucleotides match TRBD1. The CDR3 covers 16 residues. V gave up 3 bases and J gave up 6 bases; unmatched junction bases: 12. CDR1 and CDR2 from the germline V gene are MNHEY and SVGAGI.

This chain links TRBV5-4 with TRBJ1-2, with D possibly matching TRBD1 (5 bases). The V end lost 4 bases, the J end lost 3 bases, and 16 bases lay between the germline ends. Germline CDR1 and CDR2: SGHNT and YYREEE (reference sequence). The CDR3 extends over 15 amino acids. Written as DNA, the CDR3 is TGTGCCAGCAGCGGGGCTTTATTGGCGGACTATGGCTACACCTTC. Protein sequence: CASSGALLADYGYTF. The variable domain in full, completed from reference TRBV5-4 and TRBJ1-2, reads ETGVTQSPTHLIKTRGQQVTLRCSSQSGHNTVSWYQQALGQGPQFIFQYYREEENGRGNFPPRFSGLQFPNYSSELNVNALELDDSALYLCASSGALLADYGYTFGSGTRLTVV.

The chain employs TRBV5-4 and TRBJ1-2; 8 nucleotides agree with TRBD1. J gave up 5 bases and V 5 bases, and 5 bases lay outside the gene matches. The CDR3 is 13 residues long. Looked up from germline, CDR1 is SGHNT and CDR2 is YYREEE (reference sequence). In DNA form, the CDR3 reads TGTGCCAGCAGTCTGGACAGGGAGTATGGCTACACCTTC. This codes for CASSLDREYGYTF.

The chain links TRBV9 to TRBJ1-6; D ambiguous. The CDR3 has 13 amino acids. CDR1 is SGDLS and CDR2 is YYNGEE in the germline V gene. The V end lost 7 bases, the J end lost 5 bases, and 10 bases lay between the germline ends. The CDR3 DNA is TGTGCCAGCGCGGGCCAGAATAATTCACCCCTCCACTTT. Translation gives CASAGQNNSPLHF. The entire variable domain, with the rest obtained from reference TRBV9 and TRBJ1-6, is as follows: DSGVTQTPKHLITATGQRVTLRCSPRSGDLSVYWYQQSLDQGLQFLIQYYNGEERAKGNILERFSAQQFPDLHSELNLSSLELGDSALYFCASAGQNNSPLHFGNGTRLTVT.

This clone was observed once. The CDR3 protein is CASSEGTSGLSEQYF. In DNA, the CDR3 is TGCGCCAGCAGCGAAGGGACTAGCGGTCTGTCGGAGCAGTACTTC. The chain combines TRBV5-1 with TRBJ2-7; TRBD2 matches at 11 bases. Germline CDR1 reads SGHRS; CDR2 reads YFSETQ. V lost 4 bases to trimming and J lost 7 bases; unmatched junction nucleotides: 10. The CDR3 is 15 residues long.

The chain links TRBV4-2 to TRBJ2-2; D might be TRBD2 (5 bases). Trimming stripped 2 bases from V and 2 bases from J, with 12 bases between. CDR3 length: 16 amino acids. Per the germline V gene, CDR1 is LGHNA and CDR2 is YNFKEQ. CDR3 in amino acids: CASSQSRAGNTGELFF. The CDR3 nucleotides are TGTGCCAGCAGCCAATCACGTGCGGGTAACACCGGGGAGCTGTTTTTT.

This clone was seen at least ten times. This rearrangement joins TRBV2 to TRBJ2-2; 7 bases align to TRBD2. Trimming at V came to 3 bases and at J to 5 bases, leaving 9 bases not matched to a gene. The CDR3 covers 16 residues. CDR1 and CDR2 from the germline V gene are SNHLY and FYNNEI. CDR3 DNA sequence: TGTGCCAGCAGTGACAAGGACTGGGGAGGGACCGGGGAGCTGTTTTTT. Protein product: CASSDKDWGGTGELFF.

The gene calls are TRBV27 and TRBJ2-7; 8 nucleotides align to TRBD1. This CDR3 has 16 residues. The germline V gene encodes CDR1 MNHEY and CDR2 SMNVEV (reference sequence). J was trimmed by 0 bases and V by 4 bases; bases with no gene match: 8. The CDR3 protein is CASSWETGESSYEQYF. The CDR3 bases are TGTGCCAGCAGTTGGGAGACAGGGGAGAGCTCCTACGAGCAGTACTTC.

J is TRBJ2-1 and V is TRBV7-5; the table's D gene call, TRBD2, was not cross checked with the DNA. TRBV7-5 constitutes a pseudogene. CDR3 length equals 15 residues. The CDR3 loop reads CARSTSREVYNEQFF. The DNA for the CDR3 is TGTGCCAGAAGCACGTCGCGGGAGGTCTACAATGAGCAGTTCTTC.

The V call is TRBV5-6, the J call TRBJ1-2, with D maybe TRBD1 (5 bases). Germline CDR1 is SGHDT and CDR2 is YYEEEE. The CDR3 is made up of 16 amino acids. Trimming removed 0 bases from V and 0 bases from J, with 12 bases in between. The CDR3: CASSLAGGLANYGYTF. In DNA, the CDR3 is TGTGCCAGCAGCTTGGCCGGGGGGTTAGCTAACTATGGCTACACCTTC.

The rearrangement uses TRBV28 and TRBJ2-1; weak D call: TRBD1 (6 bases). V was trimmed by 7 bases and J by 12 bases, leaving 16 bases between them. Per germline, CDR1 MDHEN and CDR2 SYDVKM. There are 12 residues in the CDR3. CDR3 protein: CASNGPGHRQFF. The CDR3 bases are TGTGCCAGCAACGGCCCGGGACACCGGCAGTTCTTC.

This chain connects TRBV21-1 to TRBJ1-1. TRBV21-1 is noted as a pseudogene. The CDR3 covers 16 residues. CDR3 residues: CASSKEGGRGNTEAFF. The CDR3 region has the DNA TGTGCCAGCAGCAAAGAAGGTGGCAGAGGGAACACTGAAGCTTTCTTT.

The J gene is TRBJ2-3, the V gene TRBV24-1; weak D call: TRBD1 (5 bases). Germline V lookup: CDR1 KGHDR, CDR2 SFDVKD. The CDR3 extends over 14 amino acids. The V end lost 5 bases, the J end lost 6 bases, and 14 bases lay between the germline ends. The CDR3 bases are TGTGCCACCAGTGGAAGACAGAATGACGATACGCAGTATTTT. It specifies CATSGRQNDDTQYF.

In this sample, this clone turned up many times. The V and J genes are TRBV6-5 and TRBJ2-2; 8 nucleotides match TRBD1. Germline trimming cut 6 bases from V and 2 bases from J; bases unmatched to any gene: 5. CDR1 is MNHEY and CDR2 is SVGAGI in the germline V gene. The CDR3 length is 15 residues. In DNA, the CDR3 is TGTGCCAGCAGAGCTACAGGGGGTAACACCGGGGAGCTGTTTTTT. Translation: CASRATGGNTGELFF.

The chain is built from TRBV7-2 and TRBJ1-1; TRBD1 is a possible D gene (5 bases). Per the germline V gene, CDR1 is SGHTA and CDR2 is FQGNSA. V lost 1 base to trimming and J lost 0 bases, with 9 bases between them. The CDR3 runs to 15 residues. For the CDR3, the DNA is TGTGCCAGCAGCTTAGAACAGGCGATGAACACTGAAGCTTTCTTT. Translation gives CASSLEQAMNTEAFF.